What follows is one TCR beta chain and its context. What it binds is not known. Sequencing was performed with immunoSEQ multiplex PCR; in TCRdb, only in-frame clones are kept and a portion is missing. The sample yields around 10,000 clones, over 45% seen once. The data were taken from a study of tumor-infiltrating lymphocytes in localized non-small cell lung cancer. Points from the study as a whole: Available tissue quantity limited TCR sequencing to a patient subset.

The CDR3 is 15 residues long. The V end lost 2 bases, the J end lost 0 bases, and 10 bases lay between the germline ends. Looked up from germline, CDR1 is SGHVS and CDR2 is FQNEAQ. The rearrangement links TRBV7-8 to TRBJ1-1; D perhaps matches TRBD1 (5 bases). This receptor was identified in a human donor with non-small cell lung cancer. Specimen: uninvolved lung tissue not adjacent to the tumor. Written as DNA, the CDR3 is TGTGCCAGCAGCTTACTCGGGGGTATGAACACTGAAGCTTTCTTT. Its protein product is CASSLLGGMNTEAFF. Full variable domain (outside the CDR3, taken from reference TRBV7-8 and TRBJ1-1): GAGVSQSPRYKVAKRGQDVALRCDPISGHVSLFWYQQALGQGPEFLTYFQNEAQLDKSGLPSDRFFAERPEGSVSTLKIQRTQQEDSAVYLCASSLLGGMNTEAFFGQGTRLTVV.